Shown below are 20 T cell receptor beta chains from a single sample sequenced in a study of cytomegalovirus exposure and HLA in healthy donors. Use of 60 Vbeta and 13 Jbeta primers characterized the PCR. Libraries were prepared by immunoSEQ multiplex PCR; TCRdb keeps only in-frame clonotypes and omits some of them. The sample records 90,000 to 95,000 clones, 78% being singletons. Sequencing input: PBMCs. These receptor sequences come from a male donor in good health and CMV-seropositive.

CDR3 in amino acids: CASSDRGINEQFF. As DNA, the CDR3 is TGCGCCAGCAGTGATCGGGGGATAAATGAGCAGTTCTTC. The chain combines TRBV10-2 with TRBJ2-1; a weak D match, TRBD2 (6 bases). The CDR3 spans 13 residues. Germline loops: CDR1 WSHSY, CDR2 SAAADI. V shed 3 bases and J shed 7 bases, with 10 bases lying between them.

In its sample, this clone was seen a few times. This chain joins TRBV2 and TRBJ1-2, with D perhaps TRBD1 (5 bases). Trimming stripped 7 bases from V and 4 bases from J, with 19 bases between. The CDR3 covers 15 residues. The germline CDR1 and CDR2 sequences are SNHLY and FYNNEI. DNA for the CDR3: TGTGCCAGCACTTGGAGGGGACCAGGGACCTATGGCTACACCTTC. This translates into CASTWRGPGTYGYTF.

V gene TRBV28 combines with J gene TRBJ1-2; 10 bases match TRBD1. The germline V gene has CDR1 MDHEN and CDR2 SYDVKM. This CDR3 is built from 15 residues. V was clipped by 5 bases and J by 6 bases; unmatched bases: 9. The CDR3 DNA is TGTGCCAGCAGTCTACCCCGGGGACAGGGGAATGGCTACACCTTC. This translates into CASSLPRGQGNGYTF.

In this sample, this clone turned up once. The rearrangement links TRBV7-6 to TRBJ1-3; a weak D match, TRBD1 (5 bases). Trimming pared 5 bases from V and 0 bases from J, leaving 20 bases between. This CDR3 has 18 amino acids. Germline CDR1 reads SGHVS; CDR2 reads FNYEAQ. The CDR3, as DNA: TGTGCCAGCAGCGGGGGGTTCCGGGACGGACTCTCTGGAAACACCATATATTTT. Its translation is CASSGGFRDGLSGNTIYF.

The count of this clone is one. The CDR3 DNA is TGTGCCAGCAGCCAAGGACAGGGTTCCTACGAGCAGTACTTC. Its translation: CASSQGQGSYEQYF. The chain carries TRBV4-2 and TRBJ2-7, with 7 bases lining up with TRBD1. Germline CDR1 reads LGHNA; CDR2 reads YNFKEQ. This CDR3 comprises 14 residues. The J segment lost 1 base and the V segment lost 1 base, leaving 1 base of the junction unmatched.

The chain has TRBV14 and TRBJ2-1, with 12 bases aligning to TRBD2. Germline lookup yields CDR1 SGHDN and CDR2 FVKESK. V shed 1 base, J shed 0 bases, and the junction held 7 bases outside the gene matches. CDR3 length equals 19 residues. CDR3: CASSQVGLAGPTSYNEQFF. The CDR3, as DNA: TGTGCCAGCAGCCAAGTCGGACTAGCGGGACCAACCTCCTACAATGAGCAGTTCTTC.

The rearrangement links TRBV15 to TRBJ2-5; the match to TRBD2 covers 8 bases. J gave up 10 bases and V 0 bases, and 13 bases lay outside the gene matches. The CDR3 extends over 16 amino acids. Germline values: CDR1 LNHNV, CDR2 YYDKDF (reference sequence). This chain's CDR3 is CATSRDREGALLDQYF. In DNA form, the CDR3 reads TGTGCCACCAGCAGAGATCGGGAGGGAGCCCTGTTGGACCAGTACTTC. Combining the CDR3 with reference TRBV15 and TRBJ2-5 gives the whole variable domain DAMVIQNPRYQVTQFGKPVTLSCSQTLNHNVMYWYQQKSSQAPKLLFHYYDKDFNNEADTPDNFQSRRPNTSFCFLDIRSPGLGDTAMYLCATSRDREGALLDQYFGPGTRLLVL.

V is TRBV5-5 and J is TRBJ1-5; TRBD1 aligns across 8 bases. V shed 5 bases, J shed 3 bases, and the junction held 7 bases outside the gene matches. The CDR3 is made up of 15 amino acids. The germline gives CDR1 SGHKS, CDR2 YYEKEE (reference sequence). In nucleotides, the CDR3 is TGTGCCAGCAGTTTTCTGACAGGGGACAATCAGCCCCAGCATTTT. Translating gives CASSFLTGDNQPQHF.

DNA for the CDR3: TGTGCCAGCAGTGAAGAGGGGTGGGACAGTGAGACCTACGAGCAGTACTTC. Translated: CASSEEGWDSETYEQYF. The rearrangement uses TRBV2 and TRBJ2-7; the match to TRBD1 covers 7 bases. CDR3 length: 17 residues. V lost 1 base and J lost 2; bases outside the gene matches: 11. Germline V lookup: CDR1 SNHLY, CDR2 FYNNEI.

J is TRBJ2-5 and V is TRBV5-4, with D unresolved. Germline CDR1 is SGHNT and CDR2 is YYREEE (reference sequence). CDR3 length: 13 amino acids. Trimming cost V 5 bases and J 3 bases, with 11 bases left between them. The CDR3: CASSQVPKETQYF. As DNA, the CDR3 is TGTGCCAGCAGTCAGGTCCCGAAAGAGACCCAGTACTTC.

The gene calls are TRBV21-1 and TRBJ2-3; whether TRBD2, the table's D call, matches the DNA was not checked. TRBV21-1 is a pseudogene locus. CDR3 size: 17 residues. In nucleotides, the CDR3 is TGTGCCAGCAGCAAAGGGGGTCGGGGGGAGACCACAGATACGCAGTATTTT. Translation: CASSKGGRGETTDTQYF.

CDR3 coding DNA: TGTGCCATCAGTGGGGAGGAGACGGGGACCTACGAGCAGTACTTC. The encoded protein is CAISGEETGTYEQYF. This chain links TRBV10-3 with TRBJ2-7, with D possibly matching TRBD2 (6 bases). Germline V lookup: CDR1 ENHRY, CDR2 SYGVKD. V was shortened by 4 bases and J by 2 bases, with 15 bases between the two germline ends. The CDR3 extends over 15 amino acids.

This chain connects TRBV14 to TRBJ2-7; a weak D match, TRBD2 (5 bases). V was trimmed by 1 base and J by 4 bases, leaving 8 bases between them. The CDR3 loop spans 13 amino acids. The germline gives CDR1 SGHDN, CDR2 FVKESK. Written as DNA, the CDR3 is TGTGCCAGCAGCCAAGCGACTAATTACGAGCAGTACTTC. Its translation: CASSQATNYEQYF.

The gene calls are TRBV29-1 and TRBJ1-2; D unclear. Germline CDR1 SQVTM, CDR2 ANQGSEA. The CDR3 sequence is 13 residues long. The V gene lost 0 bases and the J gene lost 3 bases, with 8 bases spanning the gap. The CDR3 DNA follows: TGCAGCGTTGAAGATAACAGCTACTATGGCTACACCTTC. Protein sequence: CSVEDNSYYGYTF.

The genes are TRBV19 and TRBJ2-1; 7 bases match TRBD1. The CDR3 consists of 14 residues. Unmatched junction bases numbered 3, after V lost 7 bases and J lost 0 bases. CDR1 is LNHDA, CDR2 SQIVND, per germline (reference sequence). The DNA of the CDR3 is TGTGCCAGTACGACAGGGTCCTCCTACAATGAGCAGTTCTTC. Its protein is CASTTGSSYNEQFF.

The chain combines TRBV9 with TRBJ2-1; 9 bases are shared with TRBD1. Germline V gene data show CDR1 as SGDLS and CDR2 as YYNGEE. CDR3 length equals 14 residues. The V segment lost 2 bases and the J segment 10 bases; nucleotides outside the gene matches: 7. Written as DNA, the CDR3 is TGTGCCAGCAGCGTCCGGGACAGGGTATGGGAGCAGTTCTTC. Translation: CASSVRDRVWEQFF.

The chain employs TRBV7-9 and TRBJ2-3; the D gene is possibly TRBD1 (6 bases). The CDR3 is 14 amino acids. From germline, CDR1 is SEHNR and CDR2 FQNEAQ (reference sequence). With 5 bases removed from V and 6 bases from J, the gap between germline ends came to 15 bases. The CDR3 nucleotides are TGTGCCAGCAGCCCGCTAGCCAGGGGTGATACGCAGTATTTT. Encoded protein: CASSPLARGDTQYF.

In this sample, this clone turned up once. The rearrangement links TRBV5-4 to TRBJ2-7, with TRBD2 matching 8 bases. This CDR3 region has 14 residues. Germline V gene data show CDR1 as SGHNT and CDR2 as YYREEE (reference sequence). J was trimmed by 6 bases and V by 0 bases; bases with no gene match: 5. CDR3 in amino acids: CASSLGLAGREQYF. Written as DNA, the CDR3 is TGTGCCAGCAGCTTGGGCCTAGCGGGCCGCGAGCAGTACTTC.

The V gene is TRBV6-1, the J gene TRBJ1-2, with D possibly being TRBD1 (6 bases). CDR3 size: 17 residues. V lost 3 bases and J lost 0, with 17 bases in between. CDR1 MNHNS and CDR2 SASEGT come from the germline V gene. The CDR3 loop is CASSELIPRQANYGYTF. The CDR3 DNA reads TGTGCCAGCAGTGAGTTGATACCGAGACAGGCTAACTATGGCTACACCTTC.

The chain recombines TRBV7-2 with TRBJ2-7, with 9 bases identical to TRBD2. The CDR3 covers 17 residues. Germline values: CDR1 SGHTA, CDR2 FQGNSA. V lost 1 base, J lost 0 bases, and 7 bases stayed unmatched. The CDR3 sequence: CASSLGGLAGVSYEQYF. The CDR3 DNA is TGTGCCAGCAGCTTAGGAGGTTTAGCGGGAGTCTCCTACGAGCAGTACTTC.